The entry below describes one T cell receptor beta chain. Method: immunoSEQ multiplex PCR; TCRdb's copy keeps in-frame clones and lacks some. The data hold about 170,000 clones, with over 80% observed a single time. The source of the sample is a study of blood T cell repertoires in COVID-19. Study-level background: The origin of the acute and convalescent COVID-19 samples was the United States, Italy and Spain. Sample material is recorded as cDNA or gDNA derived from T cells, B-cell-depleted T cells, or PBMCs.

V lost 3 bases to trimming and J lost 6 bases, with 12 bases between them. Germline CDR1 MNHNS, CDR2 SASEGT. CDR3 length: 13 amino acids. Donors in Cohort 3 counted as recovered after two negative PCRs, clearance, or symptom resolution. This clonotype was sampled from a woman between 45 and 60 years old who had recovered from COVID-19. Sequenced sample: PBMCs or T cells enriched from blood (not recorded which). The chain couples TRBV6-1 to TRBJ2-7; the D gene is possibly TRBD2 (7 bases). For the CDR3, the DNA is TGTGCCAGCAGTGAGCTCGGGGGGCCCGAGCAGTACGTC. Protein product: CASSELGGPEQYV.